Listed below are T cell receptor beta chains from one sample, sequenced in a study of beta chain features in type 1 diabetes. Using immunoSEQ multiplex PCR, the repertoire was profiled, and TCRdb retains in-frame clones only, with some absent. The sample holds 310,000 or so clones; 7% to 9% are singletons and the top ten take around 0.44%. The source material was central memory CD4+ T cells from blood. These receptors originate from a woman between 18 and 29 years old in good health. Each CDR3 is given with its conserved first and last residue. Each record gives: clone size, V gene, CDR3 length, J gene, D gene, CDR3 DNA, CDR3 protein. The D gene is left open where the match is weak. Not every row has a clone size; where given, it reads once, few, many or a size class.

clone_size: few
v_call: TRBV28
cdr3_length: 15
j_call: TRBJ2-5
d_call: TRBD1
cdr3_nt: TGTGCCAGCAGTTTCCCCGGACAGGGTCAAGAGACCCAGTACTTC
cdr3_aa: CASSFPGQGQETQYF

clone_size: .
v_call: TRBV15
cdr3_length: 15
j_call: TRBJ1-4
d_call: .
cdr3_nt: TGTGCCACCAGCAGAGCGGACGGAACTAATGAAAAACTGTTTTTT
cdr3_aa: CATSRADGTNEKLFF

clone_size: few
v_call: TRBV7-2
cdr3_length: 15
j_call: TRBJ2-3
d_call: TRBD1
cdr3_nt: TGTGCCAGCAGCCCCGTGGGCCAGGGGGCTTATACGCAGTATTTT
cdr3_aa: CASSPVGQGAYTQYF

clone_size: .
v_call: TRBV19
cdr3_length: 13
j_call: TRBJ1-5
d_call: .
cdr3_nt: TGTGCCAGTACCACTTATAGCAATCAGCCCCAGCATTTT
cdr3_aa: CASTTYSNQPQHF

clone_size: many
v_call: TRBV7-6
cdr3_length: 12
j_call: TRBJ1-3
d_call: .
cdr3_nt: TGTGCCAGCAGCACACAGGGAAACACCATATATTTT
cdr3_aa: CASSTQGNTIYF

clone_size: .
v_call: TRBV28
cdr3_length: 15
j_call: TRBJ2-7
d_call: TRBD2
cdr3_nt: TGTGCCAGCAGTTTCCCCACAGCGGGGCGGGGCGAGCAGTACTTC
cdr3_aa: CASSFPTAGRGEQYF

clone_size: few
v_call: TRBV5-4
cdr3_length: 17
j_call: TRBJ2-2
d_call: .
cdr3_nt: TGTGCCAGCAGCTTAAGGCGCTCAGGGGTGAACACCGGGGAGCTGTTTTTT
cdr3_aa: CASSLRRSGVNTGELFF

clone_size: few
v_call: TRBV6-6
cdr3_length: 12
j_call: TRBJ1-5
d_call: .
cdr3_nt: TGTGCCATCGGGAAGGACAATCAGCCCCAGCATTTT
cdr3_aa: CAIGKDNQPQHF

clone_size: many
v_call: TRBV2
cdr3_length: 15
j_call: TRBJ2-1
d_call: TRBD2
cdr3_nt: TGTGCCAGCAGTGACTTTTCTAGCGGGAGCCATGAGCAGTTCTTC
cdr3_aa: CASSDFSSGSHEQFF

clone_size: many
v_call: TRBV10-3
cdr3_length: 12
j_call: TRBJ2-7
d_call: .
cdr3_nt: TGTGCCATCAGCGATAACAAGTACGAGCAGTACTTC
cdr3_aa: CAISDNKYEQYF

clone_size: .
v_call: TRBV2
cdr3_length: 13
j_call: TRBJ1-5
d_call: .
cdr3_nt: TGTGCCAGCAGTGCAGGGAGCAATCAGCCCCAGCATTTT
cdr3_aa: CASSAGSNQPQHF

clone_size: .
v_call: TRBV10-3
cdr3_length: 15
j_call: TRBJ2-1
d_call: TRBD1
cdr3_nt: TGTGCCATCAGCCAGGGGGTTCGGGACTACAATGAGCAGTTCTTC
cdr3_aa: CAISQGVRDYNEQFF

clone_size: few
v_call: TRBV7-9
cdr3_length: 14
j_call: TRBJ2-1
d_call: .
cdr3_nt: TGTGCCAGCAGTTCTCACGACGGTTGGGGTGAGCAGTTCTTC
cdr3_aa: CASSSHDGWGEQFF

clone_size: .
v_call: TRBV15
cdr3_length: 18
j_call: TRBJ2-1
d_call: TRBD2
cdr3_nt: TGTGCCACCAGCAGCGGACAGAGAGCGGGAGGAATCTACAATGAGCAGTTCTTC
cdr3_aa: CATSSGQRAGGIYNEQFF

clone_size: few
v_call: TRBV18
cdr3_length: 14
j_call: TRBJ2-1
d_call: .
cdr3_nt: TGTGCCAGCTCACCACAGGGTCTTGGTAATGAGCAGTTCTTC
cdr3_aa: CASSPQGLGNEQFF

clone_size: few
v_call: TRBV19
cdr3_length: 17
j_call: TRBJ1-5
d_call: .
cdr3_nt: TGTGCCAGTAGTGTATGGGGCTATGGGCAGGGCAATCAGCCCCAGCATTTT
cdr3_aa: CASSVWGYGQGNQPQHF